Shown below are 30 T cell receptor beta chains from a single sample sequenced in a study of cytomegalovirus exposure and HLA in healthy donors. The PCR was carried out with 60 Vbeta primers and 13 Jbeta primers. Sequencing used immunoSEQ multiplex PCR; TCRdb keeps in-frame clones, though not all of them. The repertoire holds around 220,000 clones, 75% to 80% seen once, with around 1.8% in the top ten. The sample consisted of PBMCs. These receptors all stem from a man aged 18 to 29 in good health and CMV-seronegative.

Details on this clone: Other nucleotide sequences in the sample specify the same CDR3. This chain links TRBV6-5 with TRBJ1-4; 10 nucleotides match TRBD1. Germline CDR1 reads MNHEY; CDR2 reads SVGAGI. With V trimmed by 5 bases and J by 6 bases, 3 bases remained unmatched. CDR3 size: 14 residues. CDR3 nucleotide sequence: TGTGCCAGCAGTCGGGACAGGGGTGATGAAAAACTGTTTTTT. It specifies CASSRDRGDEKLFF.

V usage is TRBV7-9 and J usage is TRBJ2-2, with D unclear. There are 13 residues in the CDR3. Germline V gives CDR1 SEHNR, CDR2 FQNEAQ (reference sequence). V lost 6 bases to trimming and J lost 6 bases, with 11 bases between them. CDR3 nucleotides: TGTGCCAGCAGTACCCTCTCGGCCGGGGAGCTGTTTTTT. This codes for CASSTLSAGELFF. Full variable domain (rest looked up from reference TRBV7-9 and TRBJ2-2): DTGVSQNPRHKITKRGQNVTFRCDPISEHNRLYWYRQTLGQGPEFLTYFQNEAQLEKSRLLSDRFSAERPKGSFSTLEIQRTEQGDSAMYLCASSTLSAGELFFGEGSRLTVL.

The chain recombines TRBV10-3 with TRBJ1-1; TRBD1 matches 9 bases. With 8 bases clipped from V and 2 bases from J, the junction kept 12 bases outside the gene matches. The germline V gene has CDR1 ENHRY and CDR2 SYGVKD. There are 16 residues in the CDR3. The CDR3 is CAIGGIPGQGNTEAFF. CDR3 nucleotides: TGTGCCATCGGTGGAATTCCGGGACAGGGCAACACTGAAGCTTTCTTT.

V is TRBV18 and J is TRBJ2-5; D gene ambiguous. This CDR3 spans 12 amino acids. Germline assignment: CDR1 KGHSH and CDR2 LQKENI. The V and J ends lost 3 bases and 5 bases respectively, with 7 bases between them. CDR3 sequence reads: CASSPGLETQYF. CDR3 DNA: TGTGCCAGCTCACCTGGCTTGGAGACCCAGTACTTC.

This clone showed up just once. The rearrangement uses TRBV4-1 and TRBJ1-1, with D unclear. CDR1 and CDR2 from the germline V gene are MGHRA and YSYEKL. The ends were cut back, 8 bases at V and 1 base at J, with 11 bases in the middle. The CDR3 sequence is 13 residues long. The CDR3 region is CASDAGQNTEAFF. CDR3 DNA: TGCGCCAGCGACGCGGGTCAGAACACTGAAGCTTTCTTT.

This chain connects TRBV7-3 to TRBJ2-1; the D gene is possibly TRBD1 (5 bases). The CDR3 extends over 15 amino acids. Deletions cut 5 bases from V and 1 base from J, with 12 bases between. Germline V lookup: CDR1 SGHTA, CDR2 FQGTGA. The CDR3 sequence: CASSPDQGSYNEQFF. In nucleotides, the CDR3 is TGTGCCAGCAGCCCAGACCAGGGTTCCTACAATGAGCAGTTCTTC.

The rearrangement joins TRBV7-8 to TRBJ1-5; D is possibly TRBD1 (6 bases). Germline values: CDR1 SGHVS, CDR2 FQNEAQ. The ends were cut back, 5 bases at V and 0 bases at J, with 8 bases in the middle. This CDR3 has 14 amino acids. The DNA of the CDR3 is TGTGCCAGCAGCCCAGGGGTTAGCAATCAGCCCCAGCATTTT. As protein: CASSPGVSNQPQHF.

This clone was found a few times. V and J are TRBV7-2 and TRBJ1-1; no clear D gene. The CDR3 has 13 amino acids. From germline, CDR1 is SGHTA and CDR2 FQGNSA. V lost 2 bases, J lost 1 base, and 5 bases lay in between. CDR3 nucleotides: TGTGCCAGCAGCTTATGGGCGAACACTGAAGCTTTCTTT. Its protein product is CASSLWANTEAFF.

This sequence joins TRBV5-8 and TRBJ2-3, with no clear D. CDR1 and CDR2 (germline): SGHTS, YDEGEE. V lost 4 bases to trimming and J lost 0 bases, with 9 bases between them. The CDR3 covers 14 residues. In DNA form, the CDR3 reads TGTGCCAGCAGCATTGGCCACAGCACAGATACGCAGTATTTT. It specifies CASSIGHSTDTQYF.

The gene calls are TRBV19 and TRBJ1-4; no clear D. The V and J ends lost 7 bases and 8 bases respectively, with 8 bases between them. The CDR3 is 11 residues long. Germline CDR1 LNHDA, CDR2 SQIVND (reference sequence). The CDR3 spells CASTFGEKLFF. The CDR3 DNA follows: TGTGCCAGTACCTTCGGGGAAAAACTGTTTTTT. Using reference TRBV19 and TRBJ1-4 for the parts outside the CDR3, the full variable domain is DGGITQSPKYLFRKEGQNVTLSCEQNLNHDAMYWYRQDPGQGLRLIYYSQIVNDFQKGDIAEGYSVSREKKESFPLTVTSAQKNPTAFYLCASTFGEKLFFGSGTQLSVL.

The V gene is TRBV28, the J gene TRBJ2-1; TRBD2 aligns across 16 bases. Germline V gene lookup returns CDR1 MDHEN and CDR2 SYDVKM. The V segment lost 5 bases and the J segment 2 bases; nucleotides outside the gene matches: 6. The CDR3 runs to 18 residues. The CDR3 DNA is TGTGCCAGCAGTCCCGGGACTAGCGGGAGGGGACCCTACAATGAGCAGTTCTTC. It yields the protein CASSPGTSGRGPYNEQFF.

V usage is TRBV29-1 and J usage is TRBJ2-5, with TRBD1 matching over 8 bases. The J call is uncertain, as TRBJ2-7 better fits the DNA end. Germline lookup yields CDR1 SQVTM and CDR2 ANQGSEA. CDR3 length: 14 amino acids. In nucleotides, the CDR3 is TGCAGCGTTGAAGAGCAGGGGGCGAGACACGAGCAGTACTTC. Translating gives CSVEEQGARHEQYF.

This clone has just one count. This chain uses TRBV19 with TRBJ1-3; 10 nucleotides line up with TRBD1. Germline CDR1 LNHDA, CDR2 SQIVND (reference sequence). CDR3 length: 15 amino acids. Trimming removed 7 bases from V and 6 bases from J; junction bases left unmatched: 9. CDR3 amino acids: CASTQDRGLENTIYF. The CDR3 coding sequence is TGTGCCAGTACCCAAGACAGGGGGCTTGAAAACACCATATATTTT.

This chain uses TRBV5-1 with TRBJ2-1, with 10 bases fitting TRBD1. V lost 1 base to trimming and J lost 2 bases; unmatched junction nucleotides: 3. The CDR3 loop spans 16 amino acids. Looked up from germline, CDR1 is SGHRS and CDR2 is YFSETQ. The CDR3 DNA reads as TGCGCCAGCAGCTTGTTCGGACAGGGGGCCTACAATGAGCAGTTCTTC. Protein sequence: CASSLFGQGAYNEQFF. The full variable domain, in which reference TRBV5-1 and TRBJ2-1 provide the parts outside the CDR3, is KAGVTQTPRYLIKTRGQQVTLSCSPISGHRSVSWYQQTPGQGLQFLFEYFSETQRNKGNFPGRFSGRQFSNSRSEMNVSTLELGDSALYLCASSLFGQGAYNEQFFGPGTRLTVL.

This chain joins TRBV19 and TRBJ1-1; D possibly corresponds to TRBD1 (5 bases). Trimming took 3 bases from V and 0 from J, leaving 11 bases between them. The CDR3 is 15 amino acids. CDR1 LNHDA and CDR2 SQIVND come from the germline V gene (reference sequence). Here the CDR3 reads CASSIQAGMNTEAFF. The CDR3 DNA is TGTGCCAGTAGTATCCAGGCAGGGATGAACACTGAAGCTTTCTTT.

The V gene is TRBV5-4, the J gene TRBJ2-5; D not certain. CDR3 length: 13 amino acids. The germline gives CDR1 SGHNT, CDR2 YYREEE (reference sequence). V was trimmed by 4 bases and J by 3 bases, leaving 10 bases between them. Here the CDR3 reads CASSPDIEETQYF. DNA of the CDR3: TGTGCCAGCAGCCCCGACATCGAAGAGACCCAGTACTTC.

The V call is TRBV5-1, the J call TRBJ2-1, with a possible D match to TRBD1 (6 bases). Germline V gene lookup returns CDR1 SGHRS and CDR2 YFSETQ. There are 15 residues in the CDR3. V was shortened by 1 base and J by 1 base, with 9 bases between the two germline ends. The CDR3 loop reads CASSLRQGSYNEQFF. In DNA form, the CDR3 reads TGCGCCAGCAGCTTGAGGCAGGGGTCCTACAATGAGCAGTTCTTC.

This rearrangement joins TRBV4-1 to TRBJ1-4; D unresolved. The V gene lost 0 bases and the J gene lost 8 bases, with 10 bases spanning the gap. The CDR3 has 14 amino acids. Per germline, CDR1 MGHRA and CDR2 YSYEKL. The CDR3 nucleotides read TGCGCCAGCAGCCAAGATCCGGGTATCGAAAAACTGTTTTTT. Its protein is CASSQDPGIEKLFF.

V usage is TRBV7-6 and J usage is TRBJ2-1; TRBD2 might be the D (6 bases). Trimming removed 4 bases at V and 8 bases at J, with 15 bases between. Germline V lookup: CDR1 SGHVS, CDR2 FNYEAQ. This CDR3 has 14 amino acids. CDR3 residues: CASSYSGYGDEQFF. The CDR3 DNA reads TGTGCCAGCAGCTATAGCGGCTACGGGGATGAGCAGTTCTTC. The variable domain in full, completed from reference TRBV7-6 and TRBJ2-1, reads GAGVSQSPRYKVTKRGQDVALRCDPISGHVSLYWYRQALGQGPEFLTYFNYEAQQDKSGLPNDRFSAERPEGSISTLTIQRTEQRDSAMYRCASSYSGYGDEQFFGPGTRLTVL.

The J gene is TRBJ2-5, the V gene TRBV11-2; the D is unclear. This CDR3 comprises 15 residues. Germline-derived CDR1 and CDR2 are SGHAT and FQNNGV. V lost 0 bases to trimming and J lost 5 bases, with 13 bases between them. The CDR3 nucleotides read TGTGCCAGCAGCTTAGATCTAAGCGACTGGGAGACCCAGTACTTC. This gives the protein CASSLDLSDWETQYF.

This chain uses TRBV28 with TRBJ2-1; D is perhaps TRBD1 (7 bases). This CDR3 comprises 15 residues. The germline V and J ends were trimmed by 7 bases and 4 bases, with 17 bases remaining between them. CDR1 and CDR2 (germline): MDHEN, SYDVKM. The CDR3 DNA is TGTGCCAGCACAGGGGGGAGCAAGGGGTACAATGAGCAGTTCTTC. Translating it yields CASTGGSKGYNEQFF.

The gene calls are TRBV7-2 and TRBJ1-6; 11 nucleotides align to TRBD1. V was pared by 5 bases and J by 10 bases, with 4 bases of the junction left unmatched. The CDR3 is made up of 14 amino acids. CDR1 is SGHTA and CDR2 is FQGNSA in the germline V gene. DNA for the CDR3: TGTGCCAGCAGCCCGGGGACAGGGGGATCACCCCTCCACTTT. Translation gives CASSPGTGGSPLHF. Drawing the rest from reference TRBV7-2 and TRBJ1-6, the complete variable domain is GAGVSQSPSNKVTEKGKDVELRCDPISGHTALYWYRQSLGQGLEFLIYFQGNSAPDKSGLPSDRFSAERTGGSVSTLTIQRTQQEDSAVYLCASSPGTGGSPLHFGNGTRLTVT.

On this clone itself: Other DNA sequences from this sample encode an identical CDR3 as well. V usage is TRBV2 and J usage is TRBJ1-1; D may be TRBD1 (5 bases). There are 15 residues in the CDR3. The germline V and J ends were trimmed by 6 bases and 0 bases, with 14 bases remaining between them. Germline assignment: CDR1 SNHLY and CDR2 FYNNEI. CDR3 sequence (DNA): TGTGCCAGCAGGGAGTTCGCAGGGTTGAACACTGAAGCTTTCTTT. This translates into CASREFAGLNTEAFF.

The genes are TRBV6-5 and TRBJ2-5; D remains unclear. Deletions cut 5 bases from V and 0 bases from J, with 7 bases between. Germline CDR1 MNHEY, CDR2 SVGAGI. The CDR3 has 13 residues. Written as DNA, the CDR3 is TGTGCCAGCAGTGACATTAACCAAGAGACCCAGTACTTC. Translated, it gives CASSDINQETQYF.

This clone occurred a few times. The chain's CDR3 is CASSIQGSNYGYTF. In DNA form, the CDR3 reads TGTGCCAGTAGTATACAAGGGAGTAACTATGGCTACACCTTC. J is TRBJ1-2 and V is TRBV19, with D unresolved. This CDR3 region has 14 residues. The germline V gene encodes CDR1 LNHDA and CDR2 SQIVND (reference sequence). Deletions cut 2 bases from V and 1 base from J, with 8 bases between. Supplemented by reference TRBV19 and TRBJ1-2, the full variable domain reads DGGITQSPKYLFRKEGQNVTLSCEQNLNHDAMYWYRQDPGQGLRLIYYSQIVNDFQKGDIAEGYSVSREKKESFPLTVTSAQKNPTAFYLCASSIQGSNYGYTFGSGTRLTVV.

This clone was counted a few times. The junction differs from germline at one of its ends, possibly a read error. The gene calls are TRBV7-9 and TRBJ2-5; TRBD1 matches at 11 bases. CDR1 SEHNR and CDR2 FQNEAQ come from the germline V gene (reference sequence). This CDR3 comprises 17 residues. The CDR3 DNA is TGTTCCAGCAGCTTAGGATTGACGGGGACAGGGGGAGAGACCCAGTACTTC. It encodes CSSSLGLTGTGGETQYF.

The chain has TRBV4-3 and TRBJ1-2; TRBD1 aligns across 7 bases. Germline V gene lookup returns CDR1 LGHNA and CDR2 YSLEER. V gave up 4 bases and J gave up 4 bases; unmatched junction bases: 6. The CDR3 runs to 14 residues. The CDR3 DNA reads as TGCGCCAGCAGCCCCGACAGGGATGGCTATGGCTACACCTTC. Amino acid sequence: CASSPDRDGYGYTF.

The J gene is TRBJ2-5, the V gene TRBV6-5; TRBD2 matches at 9 bases. V was pared by 1 base and J by 1 base, with 4 bases of the junction left unmatched. This CDR3 has 16 amino acids. The germline V gene has CDR1 MNHEY and CDR2 SVGAGI. For the CDR3, the DNA is TGTGCCAGCAGTTACTTCGGTAGCGGGGGCCAAGAGACCCAGTACTTC. Its translation is CASSYFGSGGQETQYF.

The rearrangement uses TRBV2 and TRBJ1-4; 7 bases are shared with TRBD1. Per germline, CDR1 SNHLY and CDR2 FYNNEI. Germline trimming cut 4 bases from V and 2 bases from J; bases unmatched to any gene: 7. The CDR3 is 16 amino acids. In nucleotides, the CDR3 is TGTGCCAGCAGTGGAACAGGGGAGCGCACTAATGAAAAACTGTTTTTT. Residues: CASSGTGERTNEKLFF.

V gene TRBV29-1 combines with J gene TRBJ1-5; 7 bases fit TRBD1. Germline loops: CDR1 SQVTM, CDR2 ANQGSEA. J lost 9 bases, V lost 5 bases, and 7 bases had no gene match. The CDR3 has 12 amino acids. CDR3: CSVMTGSGPQHF. CDR3 coding DNA: TGCAGCGTTATGACAGGGTCGGGGCCCCAGCATTTT.